This T cell receptor beta chain was documented in a study of blood T cells in healthy people across ages. Germline V gives CDR1 SGHVS, CDR2 FNYEAQ. Trimming took 0 bases from V and 6 from J, leaving 7 bases between them. CDR3 length equals 13 residues. With a J-beta primer mix and a sample-barcoded 5' primer, a second PCR ran about 7 to 12 cycles. Each CDR3 protein gets one entry after TCRdb re-called the 5' RACE reads with MiXCR. Here the sample spans 1,500,000 or so distinct CDR3 sequences, around 40% being singletons. The rearrangement joins TRBV7-6 to TRBJ2-3; D is unresolved. The receptor's source is a woman aged 18-29 years in good health. What was sequenced was blood. The CDR3 coding sequence is TGTGCCAGCAGCTTAGCGCTCGACGATACGCAGTATTTT. As protein: CASSLALDDTQYF.